The 27 T cell receptor beta chains in this list originate from one sample, sequenced in a study of blood T cell repertoires in COVID-19. Here immunoSEQ multiplex PCR was the method, and the copy in TCRdb shows in-frame clones only, minus some. Among approximately 150,000 clones listed, around 88% were seen once. Sequencing was done on a sample of peripheral blood. Receptors originate from a human donor in a cohort sampled during active COVID-19.

The CDR3 sequence is CASSLAVAGNTIYF. For the CDR3, the DNA is TGTGCCAGCAGCTTAGCGGTCGCGGGAAACACCATATATTTT. This rearrangement joins TRBV7-9 to TRBJ1-3; unclear D gene. This CDR3 has 14 residues. V was trimmed by 0 bases and J by 4 bases, leaving 7 bases between them. The germline V gene has CDR1 SEHNR and CDR2 FQNEAQ (reference sequence).

The chain links TRBV6-2 or TRBV6-3 to TRBJ1-5; D gene ambiguous. In germline, CDR1 is MNHEY, CDR2 SVGEGT. Trimming removed 4 bases at V and 0 bases at J, with 4 bases between. There are 13 residues in the CDR3. The CDR3 nucleotides read TGTGCCAGCAGTTTTAATAGCAATCAGCCCCAGCATTTT. Its protein product is CASSFNSNQPQHF.

The chain has TRBV24-1 and TRBJ1-5; 7 bases match TRBD1. Germline trimming cut 5 bases from V and 1 base from J; bases unmatched to any gene: 4. The CDR3 length is 15 residues. CDR1 KGHDR and CDR2 SFDVKD come from the germline V gene. The CDR3 DNA reads TGTGCCACCAGTGGGGCAGGGGGGAGCAATCAGCCCCAGCATTTT. Its translation is CATSGAGGSNQPQHF.

The chain is built from TRBV9 and TRBJ1-5, with D hard to call. V dropped 4 bases and J dropped 9 bases, with 20 bases sitting between them. The length of the CDR3 is 15 residues. Germline V gene lookup returns CDR1 SGDLS and CDR2 YYNGEE. CDR3 in amino acids: CASSTHLSGPRPQHF. In nucleotides, the CDR3 is TGTGCCAGCAGCACCCACTTGTCGGGTCCCAGGCCCCAGCATTTT.

The chain couples TRBV7-3 to TRBJ2-2; 11 bases map to TRBD2. Unmatched junction bases numbered 10, after V lost 5 bases and J lost 5 bases. Germline-derived CDR1 and CDR2 are SGHTA and FQGTGA. This CDR3 has 17 residues. CDR3 sequence reads: CASSPDSGGGLTGELFF. CDR3 in DNA: TGTGCCAGCAGCCCCGATAGCGGGGGGGGACTAACCGGGGAGCTGTTTTTT.

V is TRBV5-1 and J is TRBJ2-2, with 10 bases matching TRBD1. The CDR3 has 14 amino acids. The trim removed 5 bases at V and 4 bases at J, leaving 2 bases unmatched. Germline-derived CDR1 and CDR2 are SGHRS and YFSETQ. The CDR3 sequence: CASRWDRGTGELFF. The CDR3, as DNA: TGCGCCAGCAGGTGGGACAGGGGCACCGGGGAGCTGTTTTTT. Together with reference TRBV5-1 and TRBJ2-2, the CDR3 gives the full variable domain: KAGVTQTPRYLIKTRGQQVTLSCSPISGHRSVSWYQQTPGQGLQFLFEYFSETQRNKGNFPGRFSGRQFSNSRSEMNVSTLELGDSALYLCASRWDRGTGELFFGEGSRLTVL.

The chain joins TRBV19 to TRBJ1-2; 7 nucleotides agree with TRBD1. V lost 3 bases, J lost 2 bases, and 12 bases stayed unmatched. Germline V gene lookup returns CDR1 LNHDA and CDR2 SQIVND (reference sequence). CDR3 length equals 17 residues. In DNA form, the CDR3 reads TGTGCCAGTAGTATCCCCCCCCGACAGGGTGGAAACTATGGCTACACCTTC. Protein product: CASSIPPRQGGNYGYTF.

This chain joins TRBV20-1 and TRBJ1-1, with 8 bases aligning to TRBD1. This CDR3 spans 14 amino acids. The V segment lost 3 bases and the J segment 4 bases; nucleotides outside the gene matches: 7. CDR1 is DFQATT and CDR2 is SNEGSKA in the germline V gene (reference sequence). The DNA for the CDR3 is TGCAGTGCTAGTGGCCAGGGGGCACTCACTGAAGCTTTCTTT. It codes for CSASGQGALTEAFF.

The chain recombines TRBV18 with TRBJ2-2, with D possibly TRBD1 on 6 matching bases. This CDR3 region has 15 residues. The ends were cut back, 6 bases at V and 0 bases at J, with 11 bases in the middle. CDR1 and CDR2 from the germline V gene are KGHSH and LQKENI. DNA of the CDR3: TGTGCCAGCTCCGCCGGGACAACGAACACCGGGGAGCTGTTTTTT. Encoded protein: CASSAGTTNTGELFF.

This clone appeared a single time. The rearrangement joins TRBV23-1 to TRBJ2-3; D not certain. TRBV23-1 falls under the ORF class, with uncertain function. The CDR3 spans 16 residues. V lost 10 bases, J lost 0 bases, and 20 bases lay in between. CDR3 sequence reads: CAIPKKRIPSTDTQYF. Here the CDR3 DNA reads TGCGCCATCCCAAAAAAGAGGATTCCTAGCACAGATACGCAGTATTTT.

The rearrangement joins TRBV29-1 to TRBJ1-2, with D possibly matching TRBD1 (5 bases). Germline assignment: CDR1 SQVTM and CDR2 ANQGSEA. The length of the CDR3 is 12 residues. V dropped 2 bases and J dropped 2 bases, with 6 bases sitting between them. In DNA, the CDR3 is TGCAGCGTTGAATGGGGCAACTATGGCTACACCTTC. Translation: CSVEWGNYGYTF.

This clone was seen only once. The CDR3 region is CASSQTSDTQYF. The CDR3 DNA reads TGTGCCAGCAGCCAAACTTCAGATACGCAGTATTTT. The chain recombines TRBV14 with TRBJ2-3; D not resolved. Trimming pared 2 bases from V and 4 bases from J, leaving 4 bases between. Germline loops: CDR1 SGHDN, CDR2 FVKESK. This CDR3 region has 12 residues.

The rearrangement links TRBV21-1 to TRBJ1-1; the table assigns TRBD1, which was not confirmed against the DNA. TRBV21-1 is described as a pseudogene. The CDR3 totals 15 residues. In nucleotides, the CDR3 is TGTGCCAGCAGTAACCCGGACAGGGATCATAGCTCGGCTTTCTTT. Translated, it gives CASSNPDRDHSSAFF.

V and J are TRBV27 and TRBJ2-7; 7 bases fit TRBD1. J was trimmed by 2 bases and V by 4 bases; bases with no gene match: 5. This CDR3 region has 14 residues. From germline, CDR1 is MNHEY and CDR2 SMNVEV (reference sequence). The CDR3: CASSWTGLPYEQYF. The CDR3 region has the DNA TGTGCCAGCAGTTGGACAGGCTTGCCCTACGAGCAGTACTTC.

The genes are TRBV4-2 and TRBJ2-3; 15 nucleotides line up with TRBD2. The trim removed 1 base at V and 1 base at J, leaving 6 bases unmatched. Germline V gene lookup returns CDR1 LGHNA and CDR2 YNFKEQ. The CDR3 consists of 19 residues. The CDR3 DNA is TGTGCCAGCAGCCAAGGTTTTGGGACTAGCGGGGGGCGCACAGATACGCAGTATTTT. Translating gives CASSQGFGTSGGRTDTQYF.

Note on this clone: The sample holds other DNA sequences that translate to the same CDR3. The chain is built from TRBV5-1 and TRBJ2-2, with 7 bases lining up with TRBD1. V lost 1 base to trimming and J lost 1 base; unmatched junction nucleotides: 1. The V gene's germline CDR1 is SGHRS and CDR2 YFSETQ. The CDR3 consists of 15 residues. In nucleotides, the CDR3 is TGCGCCAGCAGCTTGAGGACAGGGAACACCGGGGAGCTGTTTTTT. Protein: CASSLRTGNTGELFF.

The CDR3 protein is CASSLASTGGGYGYTF. In nucleotides, the CDR3 is TGTGCCAGCAGCTTAGCCTCGACAGGGGGCGGCTATGGCTACACCTTC. The V call is TRBV7-2, the J call TRBJ1-2, with TRBD1 matching over 10 bases. This CDR3 is 16 amino acids long. J was trimmed by 4 bases and V by 0 bases; bases with no gene match: 5. The germline CDR1 and CDR2 sequences are SGHTA and FQGNSA.

The chain combines TRBV27 with TRBJ1-2; D perhaps matches TRBD1 (6 bases). Looked up from germline, CDR1 is MNHEY and CDR2 is SMNVEV (reference sequence). The CDR3 is 14 amino acids. V was pared by 0 bases and J by 4 bases, with 9 bases between. In DNA, the CDR3 is TGTGCCAGCAGTTTATCAGGGGGTAGCTATGGCTACACCTTC. This encodes CASSLSGGSYGYTF.

This clone was seen only a few times. The chain has TRBV7-2 and TRBJ2-1, with 10 bases aligning to TRBD2. Trimming cost V 3 bases and J 5 bases; bases outside gene matches: 7. CDR3 length: 16 residues. CDR1 is SGHTA and CDR2 is FQGNSA in the germline V gene. CDR3 nucleotides: TGTGCCAGCAGCTTCTTTAGCGGGGGGAGGAACAATGAGCAGTTCTTC. Its protein is CASSFFSGGRNNEQFF. Combining the CDR3 with reference TRBV7-2 and TRBJ2-1 gives the whole variable domain GAGVSQSPSNKVTEKGKDVELRCDPISGHTALYWYRQSLGQGLEFLIYFQGNSAPDKSGLPSDRFSAERTGGSVSTLTIQRTQQEDSAVYLCASSFFSGGRNNEQFFGPGTRLTVL.

This rearrangement joins TRBV3-1 (or the pseudogene TRBV3-2) to TRBJ1-2, with 8 bases matching TRBD1. CDR1 and CDR2 from the germline V gene are LGHDT and YNNKEL (reference sequence). The CDR3 loop spans 13 amino acids. Germline trimming cut 4 bases from V and 7 bases from J; bases unmatched to any gene: 5. DNA for the CDR3: TGTGCCAGCAGCCCGAGGACAGGGAGTGGCTACACCTTC. Translated: CASSPRTGSGYTF.

This clone was seen more than once but under ten times. The chain links TRBV21-1 to TRBJ1-5; the DNA was not used to check the table's D call, TRBD1. TRBV21-1 is deemed a pseudogene. The CDR3 length is 14 residues. This chain's CDR3 is CASSGERGQQPQHF. The CDR3 DNA reads as TGTGCCAGCTCGGGGGAAAGGGGGCAACAGCCCCAGCATTTT.

The genes are TRBV10-1 and TRBJ2-7, with 10 bases matching TRBD1. Germline assignment: CDR1 WNHNN and CDR2 SYGVQD (reference sequence). Germline trimming cut 4 bases from V and 4 bases from J; bases unmatched to any gene: 1. CDR3 length: 13 residues. For the CDR3, the DNA is TGCGCCAGCAGTGCGGGACAGGGGTACGAGCAGTACTTC. As protein: CASSAGQGYEQYF.

The chain couples TRBV10-3 to TRBJ2-2; 12 bases align to TRBD2. From germline, CDR1 is ENHRY and CDR2 SYGVKD. The CDR3 consists of 18 residues. V shed 4 bases and J 5 bases; nucleotides not matched to a gene: 11. The CDR3 DNA reads TGTGCCATCAGTGTCGGGTCTAGCGGGGGGGCCTTGACCGGGGAGCTGTTTTTT. Translation gives CAISVGSSGGALTGELFF.

This rearrangement joins TRBV2 to TRBJ1-2, with 7 bases matching TRBD1. V gave up 6 bases and J gave up 4 bases; unmatched junction bases: 11. The CDR3 spans 15 residues. Germline CDR1 and CDR2: SNHLY and FYNNEI. The CDR3 spells CASRGPTGTAYGYTF. Here the CDR3 DNA reads TGTGCCAGCAGGGGGCCCACCGGGACAGCCTATGGCTACACCTTC.

The rearrangement uses TRBV11-2 and TRBJ2-7; D is unresolved. The CDR3 consists of 15 residues. CDR1 is SGHAT and CDR2 is FQNNGV in the germline V gene. Trimming shortened V by 1 base and J by 2 bases, and 12 bases separated the two germline ends. The chain's CDR3 is CASSLGVLRTYEQYF. The CDR3 DNA reads as TGTGCCAGCAGCTTAGGGGTCCTCAGGACCTACGAGCAGTACTTC. Variable domain in full (rest from reference TRBV11-2 and TRBJ2-7): EAGVAQSPRYKIIEKRQSVAFWCNPISGHATLYWYQQILGQGPKLLIQFQNNGVVDDSQLPKDRFSAERLKGVDSTLKIQPAKLEDSAVYLCASSLGVLRTYEQYFGPGTRLTVT.

V and J are TRBV7-9 and TRBJ1-1, with D possibly being TRBD1 (5 bases). The CDR3 consists of 13 residues. The germline V gene encodes CDR1 SEHNR and CDR2 FQNEAQ (reference sequence). V dropped 8 bases and J dropped 0 bases, with 10 bases sitting between them. The DNA of the CDR3 is TGTGCCAGCTGGGGGGTAATGAACACTGAAGCTTTCTTT. Protein: CASWGVMNTEAFF.

This rearrangement joins TRBV5-1 to TRBJ2-3, with D perhaps matching TRBD1 (5 bases). V shed 0 bases and J shed 2 bases, with 10 bases lying between them. Germline V gives CDR1 SGHRS, CDR2 YFSETQ. The CDR3 extends over 15 amino acids. For the CDR3, the DNA is TGCGCCAGCAGCTTGGGGTCAGGGCCCACAGATACGCAGTATTTT. The encoded protein is CASSLGSGPTDTQYF. Full variable domain (rest looked up from reference TRBV5-1 and TRBJ2-3): KAGVTQTPRYLIKTRGQQVTLSCSPISGHRSVSWYQQTPGQGLQFLFEYFSETQRNKGNFPGRFSGRQFSNSRSEMNVSTLELGDSALYLCASSLGSGPTDTQYFGPGTRLTVL.